These 15 T cell receptor beta chains came from one sample sequenced in a study of T cells in Graves' hyperthyroidism and ophthalmopathy. Amplification of TCR beta CDR3 regions was performed using RNA transcripts as template. The TCR CDR3 first-round RT-PCR relied on the HTBI primer set. TCRdb re-analysed the multiplex PCR reads in MiXCR, keeping a single row per CDR3 protein. The sample comprises about 420,000 distinct CDR3 sequences, about an eighth of which are singletons, and 5% to 6% rests with the top ten. Sample: blood. All receptors derive from a woman aged 18-29 years with Graves' hyperthyroidism.

A note on this clonotype: One end of the junction varies from germline; a read error may be responsible. V is TRBV2 and J is TRBJ1-6; D is undetermined. The length of the CDR3 is 15 residues. The germline gives CDR1 SNHLY, CDR2 FYNNEI. This CDR3 is CAISEEGLPNSPLHF. In DNA form, the CDR3 reads TGTGCCATCAGTGAGGAGGGCTTACCAAATTCACCCCTCCACTTT.

In its sample, this clonotype was seen many times. This rearrangement joins TRBV11-2 to TRBJ2-1; 8 nucleotides match TRBD2. Germline trimming cut 5 bases from V and 0 bases from J; bases unmatched to any gene: 9. The length of the CDR3 is 17 residues. The germline V gene has CDR1 SGHAT and CDR2 FQNNGV. CDR3 in DNA: TGTGCCAGCAGCCAGGATTTGGCGGGAGGCTCCTACAATGAGCAGTTCTTC. Its translation: CASSQDLAGGSYNEQFF. Together with reference TRBV11-2 and TRBJ2-1, the CDR3 gives the full variable domain: EAGVAQSPRYKIIEKRQSVAFWCNPISGHATLYWYQQILGQGPKLLIQFQNNGVVDDSQLPKDRFSAERLKGVDSTLKIQPAKLEDSAVYLCASSQDLAGGSYNEQFFGPGTRLTVL.

This clonotype was observed many times. The chain links TRBV3-1 to TRBJ2-5, with 8 bases fitting TRBD2. This CDR3 contains 16 residues. Per germline, CDR1 LGHDT and CDR2 YNNKEL (reference sequence). Trimming removed 1 base from V and 4 bases from J; junction bases left unmatched: 8. The CDR3 sequence: CASSQGGAGEGETQYF. DNA of the CDR3: TGTGCCAGCAGCCAAGGAGGAGCGGGAGAGGGAGAGACCCAGTACTTC.

The genes are TRBV10-2 and TRBJ1-5; no reliable D call. The CDR3 spans 14 residues. CDR1 and CDR2 (germline): WSHSY, SAAADI. V lost 6 bases and J 1 base, leaving 10 bases between the germline ends. Written as DNA, the CDR3 is TGCGCCAGCAGATCGTTTTTCAGCAATCAGCCCCAGCATTTT. Encoded protein: CASRSFFSNQPQHF.

This clonotype was seen many times. The chain recombines TRBV7-8 with TRBJ1-1; D remains unclear. The CDR3 covers 14 residues. Trimming took off 5 bases at V and 0 bases at J, with 10 bases between the two ends. CDR1 is SGHVS, CDR2 FQNEAQ, per germline. The CDR3 bases are TGTGCCAGCAGCCCAACACTGATGAACACTGAAGCTTTCTTT. It codes for CASSPTLMNTEAFF.

The CDR3 is CASSSGRAASSNQPPHF. CDR3 nucleotides: TGTGCCAGCAGTTCCGGCAGGGCAGCCTCTAGCAATCAGCCCCCCCATTTT. The V call is TRBV12-3 or TRBV12-4, the J call TRBJ1-5, with a weak D call TRBD1 (5 bases). This CDR3 has 17 amino acids. V was clipped by 4 bases and J by 16 bases, with 32 bases between them.

This clonotype was observed at least ten times. The chain recombines TRBV20-1 with TRBJ2-7, with TRBD2 as a possible D gene (5 bases). The CDR3 runs to 11 residues. V was trimmed by 2 bases and J by 5 bases, leaving 7 bases between them. From germline, CDR1 is DFQATT and CDR2 SNEGSKA (reference sequence). CDR3 amino acids: CSARLAHEQYF. The CDR3 DNA reads TGCAGTGCTAGACTAGCCCACGAGCAGTACTTC.

This clonotype was seen ten or more times. The genes are TRBV6-1 and TRBJ1-4; TRBD1 agrees at 8 bases. J lost 5 bases, V lost 5 bases, and 4 bases had no gene match. CDR1 and CDR2 from the germline V gene are MNHNS and SASEGT. The CDR3 sequence is 14 residues long. The CDR3 protein is CASSFRQGNEKLFF. For the CDR3, the DNA is TGTGCCAGCAGTTTCCGACAGGGGAATGAAAAACTGTTTTTT.

The CDR3 is CASTASPTGYEQYF. The CDR3, as DNA: TGTGCCAGCACCGCGAGCCCCACGGGTTACGAGCAGTACTTC. This chain connects TRBV5-6 to TRBJ2-7; D remains unclear. Germline CDR1 and CDR2: SGHDT and YYEEEE. The CDR3 has 14 amino acids. Trimming left V 6 bases short and J 4 bases short, with 17 bases between.

At least ten counts were recorded for this clonotype. This chain connects TRBV12-3 or TRBV12-4 to TRBJ1-5; no clear D gene. Trimming removed 2 bases from V and 5 bases from J, with 10 bases in between. CDR3 size: 14 residues. The DNA for the CDR3 is TGTGCCAGCAGTTTATGGGGTGTGGATCAGCCCCAGCATTTT. Protein: CASSLWGVDQPQHF.

This clonotype came up a few times. The chain is built from TRBV30 and TRBJ2-6; no clear D gene. The CDR3 loop spans 15 amino acids. The germline gives CDR1 GTSNPN, CDR2 SVGIG (reference sequence). V was clipped by 3 bases and J by 1 base, with 10 bases between them. CDR3 in amino acids: CAWRGAPSGANVLTF. CDR3 sequence (DNA): TGTGCCTGGAGGGGCGCCCCGTCTGGGGCCAACGTCCTGACTTTC.

This clonotype showed up many times. V usage is TRBV27 and J usage is TRBJ1-2; perhaps TRBD1 as D (6 bases). The germline gives CDR1 MNHEY, CDR2 SMNVEV (reference sequence). Trimming shortened V by 4 bases and J by 0 bases, and 18 bases separated the two germline ends. This CDR3 is 17 amino acids long. The CDR3 loop reads CASSSGQLRVANYGYTF. The CDR3 DNA is TGTGCCAGCAGTTCTGGACAGCTTCGGGTAGCTAACTATGGCTACACCTTC.

This clonotype was counted many times. The chain has TRBV7-2 and TRBJ2-1; 7 bases are a match to TRBD2. The CDR3 covers 17 residues. Germline values: CDR1 SGHTA, CDR2 FQGNSA. With 7 bases clipped from V and 6 bases from J, the junction kept 18 bases outside the gene matches. The CDR3: CASILRRGEIAGNEQFF. CDR3 nucleotide sequence: TGTGCCAGCATACTCCGCCGGGGGGAGATCGCAGGCAATGAGCAGTTCTTC.

This clonotype showed up many times. The genes are TRBV10-3 and TRBJ2-7; 8 bases align to TRBD1. V was pared by 4 bases and J by 5 bases, with 7 bases of the junction left unmatched. CDR3 size: 14 residues. The germline gives CDR1 ENHRY, CDR2 SYGVKD. The CDR3 is CAISGVQGAHEQYF. The CDR3 DNA reads TGTGCCATCAGTGGGGTGCAGGGGGCCCACGAGCAGTACTTC.

This clonotype was seen a handful of times. The chain is built from TRBV28 and TRBJ2-7; 10 nucleotides agree with TRBD2. This CDR3 is 15 amino acids long. The germline V gene encodes CDR1 MDHEN and CDR2 SYDVKM. V lost 4 bases, J lost 6 bases, and 9 bases stayed unmatched. The CDR3 DNA is TGTGCCAGCAGTTCCAGCGGGAGGGCCGTAGCCGAGCAGTACTTC. Its protein product is CASSSSGRAVAEQYF.